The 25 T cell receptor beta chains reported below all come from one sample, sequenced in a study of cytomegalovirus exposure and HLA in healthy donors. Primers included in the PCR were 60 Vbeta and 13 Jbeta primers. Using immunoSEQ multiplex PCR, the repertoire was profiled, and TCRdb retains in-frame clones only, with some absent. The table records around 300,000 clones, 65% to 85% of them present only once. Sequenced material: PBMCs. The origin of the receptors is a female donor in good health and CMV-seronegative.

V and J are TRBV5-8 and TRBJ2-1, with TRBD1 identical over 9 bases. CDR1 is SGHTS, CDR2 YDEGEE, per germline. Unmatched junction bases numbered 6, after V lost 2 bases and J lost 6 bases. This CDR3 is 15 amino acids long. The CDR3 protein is CASSLGTGPRNEQFF. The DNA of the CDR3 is TGTGCCAGCAGCTTAGGGACAGGGCCCCGCAATGAGCAGTTCTTC.

Written as DNA, the CDR3 is TGTGCCAGCAGCTTGGCCGGGGGACTAGAAGAGACCCAGTACTTC. This codes for CASSLAGGLEETQYF. The chain recombines TRBV5-4 with TRBJ2-5, with 8 bases matching TRBD2. Germline V gene sequence: CDR1 SGHNT, CDR2 YYREEE (reference sequence). V lost 0 bases to trimming and J lost 3 bases; unmatched junction nucleotides: 4. The CDR3 length is 15 residues.

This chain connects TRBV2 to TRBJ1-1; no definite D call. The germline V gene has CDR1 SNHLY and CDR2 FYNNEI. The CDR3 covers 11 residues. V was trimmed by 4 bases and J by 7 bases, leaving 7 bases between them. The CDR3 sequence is CASSVEVEAFF. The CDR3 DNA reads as TGTGCCAGCAGTGTGGAGGTTGAAGCTTTCTTT.

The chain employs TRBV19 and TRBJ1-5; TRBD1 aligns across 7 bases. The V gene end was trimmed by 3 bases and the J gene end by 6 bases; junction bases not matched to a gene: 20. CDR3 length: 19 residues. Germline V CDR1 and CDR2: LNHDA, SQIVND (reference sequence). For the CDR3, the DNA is TGTGCCAGTAGTATCTCGACAGGGCTATCACTCCACCTTATTCAGCCCCAGCATTTT. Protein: CASSISTGLSLHLIQPQHF. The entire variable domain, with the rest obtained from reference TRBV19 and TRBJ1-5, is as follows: DGGITQSPKYLFRKEGQNVTLSCEQNLNHDAMYWYRQDPGQGLRLIYYSQIVNDFQKGDIAEGYSVSREKKESFPLTVTSAQKNPTAFYLCASSISTGLSLHLIQPQHFGDGTRLSIL.

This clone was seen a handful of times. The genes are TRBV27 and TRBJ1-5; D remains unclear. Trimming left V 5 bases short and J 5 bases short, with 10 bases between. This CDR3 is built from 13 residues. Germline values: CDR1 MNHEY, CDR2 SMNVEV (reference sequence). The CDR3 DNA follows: TGTGCCAGCAGTACGACTACTTATCAGCCCCAGCATTTT. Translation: CASSTTTYQPQHF.

The CDR3, as DNA: TGTGCCAGCAGTCGGGGGACCTTAAAACAAGAGACCCAGTACTTC. Protein: CASSRGTLKQETQYF. The rearrangement uses TRBV19 and TRBJ2-5; TRBD2 might be the D (6 bases). Trimming took off 9 bases at V and 2 bases at J, with 19 bases between the two ends. The CDR3 contains 15 residues. Looked up from germline, CDR1 is LNHDA and CDR2 is SQIVND (reference sequence).

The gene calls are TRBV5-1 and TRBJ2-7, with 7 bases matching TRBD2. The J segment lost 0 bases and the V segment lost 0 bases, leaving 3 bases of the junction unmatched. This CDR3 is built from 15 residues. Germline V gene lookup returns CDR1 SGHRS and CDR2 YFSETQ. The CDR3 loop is CASSLVGTNSYEQYF. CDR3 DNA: TGCGCCAGCAGCTTGGTCGGGACTAACTCCTACGAGCAGTACTTC.

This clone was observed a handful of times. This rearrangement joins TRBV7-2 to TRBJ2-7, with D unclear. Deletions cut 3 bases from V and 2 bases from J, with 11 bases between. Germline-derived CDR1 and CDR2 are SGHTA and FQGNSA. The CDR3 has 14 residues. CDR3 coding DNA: TGTGCCAGCAGCTTGAGTGGTACTACCTACGAGCAGTACTTC. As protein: CASSLSGTTYEQYF.

The CDR3 loop is CASSSGGKDTQYF. The CDR3 DNA is TGTGCCAGCAGTTCAGGGGGTAAAGATACGCAGTATTTT. The V gene is TRBV5-4, the J gene TRBJ2-3; 7 bases line up with TRBD1. Germline CDR1 reads SGHNT; CDR2 reads YYREEE (reference sequence). V was pared by 5 bases and J by 5 bases, with 5 bases of the junction left unmatched. The CDR3 spans 13 residues.

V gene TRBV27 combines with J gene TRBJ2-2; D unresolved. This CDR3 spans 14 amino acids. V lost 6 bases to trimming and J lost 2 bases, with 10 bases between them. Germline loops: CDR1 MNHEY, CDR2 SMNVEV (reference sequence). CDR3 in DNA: TGTGCCAGCAGGAAACCACTTAACACCGGGGAGCTGTTTTTT. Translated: CASRKPLNTGELFF.

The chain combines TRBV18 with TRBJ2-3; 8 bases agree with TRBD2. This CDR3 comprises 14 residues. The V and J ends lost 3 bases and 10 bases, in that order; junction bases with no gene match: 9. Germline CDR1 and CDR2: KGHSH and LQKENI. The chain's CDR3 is CASSPATGTRAQYF. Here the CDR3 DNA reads TGTGCCAGCTCACCCGCTACAGGGACTAGAGCGCAGTATTTT.

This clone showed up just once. CDR3 protein: CASSQIVGQGENEQFF. Here the CDR3 DNA reads TGCGCCAGCAGCCAAATAGTAGGACAGGGCGAGAATGAGCAGTTCTTC. The chain links TRBV4-1 to TRBJ2-1; the match to TRBD1 covers 8 bases. Germline CDR1 and CDR2: MGHRA and YSYEKL. Trimming at V came to 2 bases and at J to 7 bases, leaving 10 bases not matched to a gene. This CDR3 region has 16 residues.

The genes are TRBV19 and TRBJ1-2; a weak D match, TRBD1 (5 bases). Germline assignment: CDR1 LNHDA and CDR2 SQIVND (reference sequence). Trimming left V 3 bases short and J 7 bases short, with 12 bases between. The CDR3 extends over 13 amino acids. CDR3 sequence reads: CASSITQGSGYTF. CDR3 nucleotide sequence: TGTGCCAGTAGTATTACCCAGGGCTCTGGCTACACCTTC.

This chain's CDR3 is CASSHGLADYNEQFF. The CDR3 coding sequence is TGTGCCAGCAGCCACGGACTAGCGGACTACAATGAGCAGTTCTTC. The gene calls are TRBV7-9 and TRBJ2-1, with TRBD2 matching over 10 bases. CDR3 length: 15 residues. V lost 5 bases to trimming and J lost 3 bases; unmatched junction nucleotides: 4. Per germline, CDR1 SEHNR and CDR2 FQNEAQ (reference sequence).

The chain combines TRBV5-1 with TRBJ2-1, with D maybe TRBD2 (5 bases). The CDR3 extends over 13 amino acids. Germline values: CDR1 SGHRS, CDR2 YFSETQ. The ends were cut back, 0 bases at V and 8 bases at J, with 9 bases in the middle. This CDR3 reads CASSLAGNYEQFF. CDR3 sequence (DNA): TGCGCCAGCAGCTTGGCCGGGAATTATGAGCAGTTCTTC.

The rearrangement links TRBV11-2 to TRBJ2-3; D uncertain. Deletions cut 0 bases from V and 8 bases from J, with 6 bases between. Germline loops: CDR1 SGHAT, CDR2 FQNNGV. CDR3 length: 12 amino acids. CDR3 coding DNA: TGTGCCAGCAGCTTAGATCGAGGTACGCAGTATTTT. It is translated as CASSLDRGTQYF.

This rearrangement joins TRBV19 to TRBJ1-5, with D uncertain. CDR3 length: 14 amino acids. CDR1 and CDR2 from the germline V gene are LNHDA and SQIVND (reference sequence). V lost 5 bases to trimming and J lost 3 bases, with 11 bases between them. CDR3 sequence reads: CASSSGEVNQPQHF. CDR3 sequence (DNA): TGTGCCAGTAGTTCCGGGGAGGTCAATCAGCCCCAGCATTTT. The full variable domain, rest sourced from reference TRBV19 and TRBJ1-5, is DGGITQSPKYLFRKEGQNVTLSCEQNLNHDAMYWYRQDPGQGLRLIYYSQIVNDFQKGDIAEGYSVSREKKESFPLTVTSAQKNPTAFYLCASSSGEVNQPQHFGDGTRLSIL.

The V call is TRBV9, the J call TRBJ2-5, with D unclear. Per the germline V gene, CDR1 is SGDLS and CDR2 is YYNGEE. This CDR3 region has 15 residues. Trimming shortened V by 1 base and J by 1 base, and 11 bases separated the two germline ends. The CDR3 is CASSVSGWLQETQYF. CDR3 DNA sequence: TGTGCCAGCAGCGTATCAGGCTGGCTCCAAGAGACCCAGTACTTC.

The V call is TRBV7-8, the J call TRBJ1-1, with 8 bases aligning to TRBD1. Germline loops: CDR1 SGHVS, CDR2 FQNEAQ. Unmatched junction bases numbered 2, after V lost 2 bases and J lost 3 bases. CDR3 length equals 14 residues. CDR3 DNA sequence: TGTGCCAGCAGCTTAACAGGGGGGTACACTGAAGCTTTCTTT. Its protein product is CASSLTGGYTEAFF.

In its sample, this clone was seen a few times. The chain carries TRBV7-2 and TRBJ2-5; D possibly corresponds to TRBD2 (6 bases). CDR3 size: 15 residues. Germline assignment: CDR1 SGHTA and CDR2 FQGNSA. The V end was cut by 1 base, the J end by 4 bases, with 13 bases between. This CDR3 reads CASSLGGKATETQYF. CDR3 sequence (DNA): TGTGCCAGCAGCTTAGGCGGGAAAGCAACAGAGACCCAGTACTTC.

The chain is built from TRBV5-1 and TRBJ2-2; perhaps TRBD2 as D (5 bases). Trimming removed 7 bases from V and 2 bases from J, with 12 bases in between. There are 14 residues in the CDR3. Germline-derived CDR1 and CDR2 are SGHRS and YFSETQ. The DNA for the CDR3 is TGCGCCAGCCAAGGACTGCAAAACACCGGGGAGCTGTTTTTT. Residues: CASQGLQNTGELFF.

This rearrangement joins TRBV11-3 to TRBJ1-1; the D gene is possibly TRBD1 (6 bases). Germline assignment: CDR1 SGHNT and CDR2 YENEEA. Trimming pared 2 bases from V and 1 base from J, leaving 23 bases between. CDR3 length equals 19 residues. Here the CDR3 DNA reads TGTGCCAGCAGCTTACCCCCCCATAGATTACAGGGAAGGAACACTGAAGCTTTCTTT. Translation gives CASSLPPHRLQGRNTEAFF.

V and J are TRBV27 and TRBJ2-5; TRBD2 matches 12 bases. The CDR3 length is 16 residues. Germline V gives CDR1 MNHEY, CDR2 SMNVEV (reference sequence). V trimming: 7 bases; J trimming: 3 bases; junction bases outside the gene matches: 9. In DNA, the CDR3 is TGTGCCAGCAAACAGCTAGCGGGAGGGTTCAAAGAGACCCAGTACTTC. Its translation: CASKQLAGGFKETQYF.

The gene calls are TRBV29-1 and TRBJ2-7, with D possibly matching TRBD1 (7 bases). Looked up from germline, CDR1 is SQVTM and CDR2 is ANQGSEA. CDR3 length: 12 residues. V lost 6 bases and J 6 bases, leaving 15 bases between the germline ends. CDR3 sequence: CSVLPQGGEQYF. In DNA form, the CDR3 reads TGCAGCGTCCTACCTCAGGGGGGCGAGCAGTACTTC.

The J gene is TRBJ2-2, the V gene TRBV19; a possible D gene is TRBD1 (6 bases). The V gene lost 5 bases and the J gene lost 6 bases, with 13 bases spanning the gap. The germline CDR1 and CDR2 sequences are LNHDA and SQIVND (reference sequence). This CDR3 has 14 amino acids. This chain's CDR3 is CASSSRGLAGELFF. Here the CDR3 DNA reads TGTGCCAGTAGTTCCAGGGGTCTTGCCGGGGAGCTGTTTTTT.